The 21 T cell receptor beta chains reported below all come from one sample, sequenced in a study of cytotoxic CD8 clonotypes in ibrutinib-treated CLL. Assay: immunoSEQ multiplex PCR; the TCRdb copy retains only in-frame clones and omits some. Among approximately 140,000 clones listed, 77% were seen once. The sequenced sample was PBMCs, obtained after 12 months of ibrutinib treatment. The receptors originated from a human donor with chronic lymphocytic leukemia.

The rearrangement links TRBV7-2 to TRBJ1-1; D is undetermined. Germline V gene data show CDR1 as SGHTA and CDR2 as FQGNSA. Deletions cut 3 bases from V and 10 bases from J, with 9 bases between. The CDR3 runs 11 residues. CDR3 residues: CASSFQSLAFF. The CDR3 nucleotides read TGTGCCAGCAGCTTTCAATCTTTAGCTTTCTTT.

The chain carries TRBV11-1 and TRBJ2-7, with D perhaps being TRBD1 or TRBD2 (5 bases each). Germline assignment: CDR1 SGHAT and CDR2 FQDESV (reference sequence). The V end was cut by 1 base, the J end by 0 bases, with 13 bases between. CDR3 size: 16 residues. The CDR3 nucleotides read TGTGCCAGCAGCTTAGTCGGGGCGGTCAGCTCCTACGAGCAGTACTTC. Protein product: CASSLVGAVSSYEQYF.

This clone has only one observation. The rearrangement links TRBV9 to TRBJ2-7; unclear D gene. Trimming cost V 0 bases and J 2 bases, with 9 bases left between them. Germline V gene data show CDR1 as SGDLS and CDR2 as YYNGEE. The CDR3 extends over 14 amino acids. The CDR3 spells CASSVAIGTYEQYF. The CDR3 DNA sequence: TGTGCCAGCAGCGTAGCAATAGGGACCTACGAGCAGTACTTC. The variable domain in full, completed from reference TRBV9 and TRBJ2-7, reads DSGVTQTPKHLITATGQRVTLRCSPRSGDLSVYWYQQSLDQGLQFLIQYYNGEERAKGNILERFSAQQFPDLHSELNLSSLELGDSALYFCASSVAIGTYEQYFGPGTRLTVT.

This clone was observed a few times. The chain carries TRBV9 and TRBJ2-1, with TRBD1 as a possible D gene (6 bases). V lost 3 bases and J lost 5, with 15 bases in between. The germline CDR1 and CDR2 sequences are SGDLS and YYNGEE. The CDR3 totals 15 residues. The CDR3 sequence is CASSAQGRGHNEQFF. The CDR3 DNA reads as TGTGCCAGCAGCGCCCAGGGGCGAGGGCACAATGAGCAGTTCTTC.

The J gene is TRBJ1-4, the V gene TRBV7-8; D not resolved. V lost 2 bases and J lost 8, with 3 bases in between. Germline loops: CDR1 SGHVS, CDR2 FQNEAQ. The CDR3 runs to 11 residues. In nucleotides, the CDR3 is TGTGCCAGCAGCTTACGAGAAAAACTGTTTTTT. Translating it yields CASSLREKLFF.

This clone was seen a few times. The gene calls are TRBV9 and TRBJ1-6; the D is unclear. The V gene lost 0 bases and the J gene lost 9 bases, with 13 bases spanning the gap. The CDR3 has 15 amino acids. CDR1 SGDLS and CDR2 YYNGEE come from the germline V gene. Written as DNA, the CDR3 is TGTGCCAGCAGCGTAGACCACCGAGATAGTTCACCCCTCCACTTT. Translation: CASSVDHRDSSPLHF.

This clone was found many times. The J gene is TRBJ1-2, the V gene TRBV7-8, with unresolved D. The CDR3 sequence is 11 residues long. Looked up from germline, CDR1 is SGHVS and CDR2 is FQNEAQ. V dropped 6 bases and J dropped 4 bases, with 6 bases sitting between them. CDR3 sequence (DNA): TGTGCCAGCAGAGGGTCCTATGGCTACACCTTC. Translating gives CASRGSYGYTF.

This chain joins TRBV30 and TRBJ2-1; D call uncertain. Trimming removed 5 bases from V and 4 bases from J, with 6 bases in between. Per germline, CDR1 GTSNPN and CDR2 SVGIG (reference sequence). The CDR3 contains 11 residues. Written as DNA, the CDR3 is TGTGCCTGGGCCCCTTACAATGAGCAGTTCTTC. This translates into CAWAPYNEQFF.

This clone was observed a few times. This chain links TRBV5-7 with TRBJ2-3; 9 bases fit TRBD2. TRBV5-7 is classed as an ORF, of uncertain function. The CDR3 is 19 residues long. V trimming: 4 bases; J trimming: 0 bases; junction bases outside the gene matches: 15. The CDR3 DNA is TGTGCCAGCAGCCCTCCGGTAACTAGCGGGTTTTCTAGCACAGATACGCAGTATTTT. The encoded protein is CASSPPVTSGFSSTDTQYF.

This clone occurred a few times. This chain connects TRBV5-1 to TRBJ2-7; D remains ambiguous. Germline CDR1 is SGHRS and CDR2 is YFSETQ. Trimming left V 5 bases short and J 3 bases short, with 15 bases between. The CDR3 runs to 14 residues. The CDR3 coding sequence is TGCGCCAGCAGGTTCAGGCCCGGCGACTACGAGCAGTACTTC. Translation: CASRFRPGDYEQYF.

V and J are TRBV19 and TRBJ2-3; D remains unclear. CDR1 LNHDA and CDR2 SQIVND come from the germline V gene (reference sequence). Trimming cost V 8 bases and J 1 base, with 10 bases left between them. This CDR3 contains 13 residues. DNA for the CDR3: TGTGCCAGTTCAAACGGACGCACAGATACGCAGTATTTT. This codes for CASSNGRTDTQYF.

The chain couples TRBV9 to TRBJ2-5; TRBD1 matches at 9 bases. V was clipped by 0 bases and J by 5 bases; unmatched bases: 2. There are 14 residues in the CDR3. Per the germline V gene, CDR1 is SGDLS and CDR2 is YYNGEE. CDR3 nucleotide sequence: TGTGCCAGCAGCGTAGAAGGACAGGGGGAGACCCAGTACTTC. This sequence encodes CASSVEGQGETQYF.

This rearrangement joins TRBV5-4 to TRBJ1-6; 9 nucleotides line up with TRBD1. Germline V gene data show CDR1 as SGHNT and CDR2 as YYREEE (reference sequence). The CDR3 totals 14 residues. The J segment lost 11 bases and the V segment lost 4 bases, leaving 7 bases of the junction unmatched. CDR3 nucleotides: TGTGCCAGCAGCCTACAGGGGGCGCAGACACCCCTCCACTTT. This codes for CASSLQGAQTPLHF.

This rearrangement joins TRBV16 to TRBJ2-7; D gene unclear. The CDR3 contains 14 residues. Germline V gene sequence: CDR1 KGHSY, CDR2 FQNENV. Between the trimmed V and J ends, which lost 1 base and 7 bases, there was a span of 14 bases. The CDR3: CASSQFVAPSEQYF. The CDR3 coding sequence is TGTGCCAGCAGCCAATTCGTAGCTCCCAGTGAGCAGTACTTC.

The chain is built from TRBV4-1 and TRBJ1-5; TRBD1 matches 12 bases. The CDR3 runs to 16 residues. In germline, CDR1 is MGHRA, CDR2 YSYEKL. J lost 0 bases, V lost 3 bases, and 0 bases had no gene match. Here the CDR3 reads CASSQGQGASNQPQHF. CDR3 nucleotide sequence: TGCGCCAGCAGCCAGGGACAGGGGGCTAGCAATCAGCCCCAGCATTTT.

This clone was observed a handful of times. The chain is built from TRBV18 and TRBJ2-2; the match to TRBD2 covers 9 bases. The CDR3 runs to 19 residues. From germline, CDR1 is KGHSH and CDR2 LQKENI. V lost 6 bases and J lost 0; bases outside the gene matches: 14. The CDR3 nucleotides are TGTGCCAGCTCCCCGGGGATAGCGGGAGCCGTTGCGAACACCGGGGAGCTGTTTTTT. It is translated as CASSPGIAGAVANTGELFF.

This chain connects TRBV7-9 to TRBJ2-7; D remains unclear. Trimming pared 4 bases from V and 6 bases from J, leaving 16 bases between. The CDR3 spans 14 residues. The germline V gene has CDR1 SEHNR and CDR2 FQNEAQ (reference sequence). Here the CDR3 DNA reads TGTGCCAGCAGCTCGCATCAGGTTTTCGGCGAGCAGTACTTC. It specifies CASSSHQVFGEQYF.

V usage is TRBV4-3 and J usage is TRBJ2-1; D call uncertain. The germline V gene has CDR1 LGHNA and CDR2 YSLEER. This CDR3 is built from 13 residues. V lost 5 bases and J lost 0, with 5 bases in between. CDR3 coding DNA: TGCGCCAGCAGCGCTATCTCCTACAATGAGCAGTTCTTC. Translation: CASSAISYNEQFF.

CDR3 DNA sequence: TGTGCCAGCAGTGGGGTGGGGATGGGGTATGGCTACACCTTC. Translating gives CASSGVGMGYGYTF. The chain combines TRBV6-1 with TRBJ1-2; D not certain. Trimming stripped 4 bases from V and 5 bases from J, with 14 bases between. Germline V gene sequence: CDR1 MNHNS, CDR2 SASEGT. The CDR3 runs 14 residues.

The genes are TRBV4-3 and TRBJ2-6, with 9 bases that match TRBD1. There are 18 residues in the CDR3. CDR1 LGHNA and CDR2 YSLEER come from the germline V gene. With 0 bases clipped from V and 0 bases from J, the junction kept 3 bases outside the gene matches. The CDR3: CASSQDVTGGSGANVLTF. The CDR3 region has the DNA TGCGCCAGCAGCCAAGACGTGACAGGGGGCTCTGGGGCCAACGTCCTGACTTTC.

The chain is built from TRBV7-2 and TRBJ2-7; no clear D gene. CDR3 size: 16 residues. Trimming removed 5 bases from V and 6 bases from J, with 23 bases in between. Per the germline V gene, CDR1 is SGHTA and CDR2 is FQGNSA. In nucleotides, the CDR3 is TGTGCCAGCAGCGACTGGGTTATCAAACCTTCGGGCGAGCAGTACTTC. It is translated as CASSDWVIKPSGEQYF.